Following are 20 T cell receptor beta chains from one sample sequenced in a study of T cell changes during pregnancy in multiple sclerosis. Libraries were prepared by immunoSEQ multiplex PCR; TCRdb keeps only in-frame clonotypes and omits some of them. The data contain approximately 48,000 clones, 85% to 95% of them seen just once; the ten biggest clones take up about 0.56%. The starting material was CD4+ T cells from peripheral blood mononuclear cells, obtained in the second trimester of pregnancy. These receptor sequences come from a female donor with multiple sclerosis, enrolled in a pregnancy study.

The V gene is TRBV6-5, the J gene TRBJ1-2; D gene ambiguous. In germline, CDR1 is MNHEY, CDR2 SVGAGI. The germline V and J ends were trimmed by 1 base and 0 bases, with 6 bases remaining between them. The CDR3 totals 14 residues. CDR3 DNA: TGTGCCAGCAGTTACTACGGGACTAACTATGGCTACACCTTC. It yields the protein CASSYYGTNYGYTF.

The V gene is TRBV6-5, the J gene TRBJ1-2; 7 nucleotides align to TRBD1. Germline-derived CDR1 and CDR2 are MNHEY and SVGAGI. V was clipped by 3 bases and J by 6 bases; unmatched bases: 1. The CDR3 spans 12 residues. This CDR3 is CASSYTGDGYTF. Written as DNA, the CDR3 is TGTGCCAGCAGTTATACAGGGGATGGCTACACCTTC.

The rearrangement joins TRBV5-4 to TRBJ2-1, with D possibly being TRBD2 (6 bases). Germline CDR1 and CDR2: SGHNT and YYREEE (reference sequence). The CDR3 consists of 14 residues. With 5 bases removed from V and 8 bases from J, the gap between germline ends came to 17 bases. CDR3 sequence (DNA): TGTGCCAGCAGGCCGCTTGGAGGGAACGATGAGCAGTTCTTC. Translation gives CASRPLGGNDEQFF.

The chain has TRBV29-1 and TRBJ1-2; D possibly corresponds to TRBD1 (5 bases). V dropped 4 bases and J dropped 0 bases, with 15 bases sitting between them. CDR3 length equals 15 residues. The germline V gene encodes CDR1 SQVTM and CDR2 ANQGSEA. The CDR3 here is CSVAEQGLPNYGYTF. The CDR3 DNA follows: TGCAGCGTTGCAGAGCAGGGCTTACCTAACTATGGCTACACCTTC.

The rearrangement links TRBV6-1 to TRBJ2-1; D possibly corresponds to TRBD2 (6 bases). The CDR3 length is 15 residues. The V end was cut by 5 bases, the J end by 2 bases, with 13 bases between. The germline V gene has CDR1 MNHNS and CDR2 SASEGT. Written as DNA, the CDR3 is TGTGCCAGCAGTCCCCGGGACTCCACCTACAATGAGCAGTTCTTC. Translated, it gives CASSPRDSTYNEQFF.

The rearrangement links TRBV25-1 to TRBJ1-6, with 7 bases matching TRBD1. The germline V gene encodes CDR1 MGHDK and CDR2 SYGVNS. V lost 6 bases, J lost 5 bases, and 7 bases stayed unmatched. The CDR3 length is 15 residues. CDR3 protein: CASSLSGQNNSPLHF. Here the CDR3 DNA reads TGTGCCAGCAGCCTATCGGGACAGAATAATTCACCCCTCCACTTT.

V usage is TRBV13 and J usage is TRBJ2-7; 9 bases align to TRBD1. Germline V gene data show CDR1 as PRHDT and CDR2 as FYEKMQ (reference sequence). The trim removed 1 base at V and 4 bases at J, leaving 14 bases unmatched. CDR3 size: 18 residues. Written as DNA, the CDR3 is TGTGCCAGCAGCTTAGCCCCTGGCGGGGGACAGGGTTCGTACGAGCAGTACTTC. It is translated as CASSLAPGGGQGSYEQYF.

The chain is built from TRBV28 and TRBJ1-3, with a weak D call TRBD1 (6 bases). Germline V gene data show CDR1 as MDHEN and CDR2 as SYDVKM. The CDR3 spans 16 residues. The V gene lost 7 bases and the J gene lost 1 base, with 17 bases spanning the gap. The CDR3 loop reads CASNLAGAFSGNTIYF. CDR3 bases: TGTGCCAGCAATTTGGCAGGGGCCTTTTCTGGAAACACCATATATTTT.

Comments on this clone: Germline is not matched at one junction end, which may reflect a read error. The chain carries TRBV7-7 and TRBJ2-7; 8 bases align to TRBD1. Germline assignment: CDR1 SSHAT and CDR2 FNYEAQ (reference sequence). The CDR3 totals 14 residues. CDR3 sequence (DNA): TGTGCTAGCAGCTTAATGACAGGGGCCTACGAGCAGTACTTC. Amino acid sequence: CASSLMTGAYEQYF.

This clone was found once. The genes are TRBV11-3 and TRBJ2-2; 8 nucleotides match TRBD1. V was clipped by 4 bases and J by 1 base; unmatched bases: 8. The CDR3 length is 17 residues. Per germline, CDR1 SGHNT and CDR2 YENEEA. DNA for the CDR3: TGTGCCAGCAGCTCTTATCCTGGACAGGGGAACACCGGGGAGCTGTTTTTT. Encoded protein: CASSSYPGQGNTGELFF.

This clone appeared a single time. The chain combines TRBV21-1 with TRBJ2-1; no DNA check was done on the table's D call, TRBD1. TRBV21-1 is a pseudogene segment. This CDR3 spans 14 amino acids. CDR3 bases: TGTGCCAGCGTTGTACAGGGGGGTTGCAATGAGCAGTTCTTC. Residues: CASVVQGGCNEQFF.

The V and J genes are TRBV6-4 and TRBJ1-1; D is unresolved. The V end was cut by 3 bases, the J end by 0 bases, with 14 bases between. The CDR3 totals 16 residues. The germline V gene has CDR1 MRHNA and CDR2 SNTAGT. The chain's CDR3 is CASSEYFGPLNTEAFF. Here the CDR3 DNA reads TGTGCCAGCAGTGAATACTTTGGGCCACTGAACACTGAAGCTTTCTTT.

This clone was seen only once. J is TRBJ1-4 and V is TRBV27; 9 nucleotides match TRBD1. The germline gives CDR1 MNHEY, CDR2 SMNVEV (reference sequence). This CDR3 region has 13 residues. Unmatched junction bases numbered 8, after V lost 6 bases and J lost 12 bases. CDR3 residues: CASRTGGSTELFF. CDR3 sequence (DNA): TGTGCCAGCAGGACAGGGGGGTCGACGGAACTGTTTTTT. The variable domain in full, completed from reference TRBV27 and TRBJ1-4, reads EAQVTQNPRYLITVTGKKLTVTCSQNMNHEYMSWYRQDPGLGLRQIYYSMNVEVTDKGDVPEGYKVSRKEKRNFPLILESPSPNQTSLYFCASRTGGSTELFFGSGTQLSVL.

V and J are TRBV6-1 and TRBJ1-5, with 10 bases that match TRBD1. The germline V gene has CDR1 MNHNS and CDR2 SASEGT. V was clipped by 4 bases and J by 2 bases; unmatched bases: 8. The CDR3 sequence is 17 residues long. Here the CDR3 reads CASSATTGTGGNQPQHF. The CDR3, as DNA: TGTGCCAGCAGTGCCACGACCGGGACAGGGGGCAATCAGCCCCAGCATTTT.

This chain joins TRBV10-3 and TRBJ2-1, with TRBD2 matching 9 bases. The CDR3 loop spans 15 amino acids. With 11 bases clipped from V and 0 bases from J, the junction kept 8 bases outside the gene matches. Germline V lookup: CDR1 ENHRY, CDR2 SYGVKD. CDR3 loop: CAAESGGFSYNEQFF. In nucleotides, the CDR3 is TGTGCCGCCGAAAGCGGGGGGTTCTCCTACAATGAGCAGTTCTTC.

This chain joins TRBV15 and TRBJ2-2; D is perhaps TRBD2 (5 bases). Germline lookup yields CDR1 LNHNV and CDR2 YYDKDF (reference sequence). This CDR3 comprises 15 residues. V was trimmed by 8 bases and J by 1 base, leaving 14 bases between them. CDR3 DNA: TGTGCCACCGGCCACAGAGGGTGGAACACCGGGGAGCTGTTTTTT. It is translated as CATGHRGWNTGELFF.

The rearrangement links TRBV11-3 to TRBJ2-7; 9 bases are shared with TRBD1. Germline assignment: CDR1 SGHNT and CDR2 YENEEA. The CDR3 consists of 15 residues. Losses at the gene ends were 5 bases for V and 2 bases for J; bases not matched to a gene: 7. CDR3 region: CASSPGGTGTYEQYF. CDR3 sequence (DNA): TGTGCCAGCAGCCCCGGTGGGACAGGGACCTACGAGCAGTACTTC. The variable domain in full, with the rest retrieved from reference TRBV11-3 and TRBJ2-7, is EAGVVQSPRYKIIEKKQPVAFWCNPISGHNTLYWYLQNLGQGPELLIRYENEEAVDDSQLPKDRFSAERLKGVDSTLKIQPAELGDSAVYLCASSPGGTGTYEQYFGPGTRLTVT.

CDR3 nucleotide sequence: TGTGCCAGCAGCTTCAGGGCCTATGGCTACACCTTC. Its translation: CASSFRAYGYTF. The V gene is TRBV7-9, the J gene TRBJ1-2; D may be TRBD1 (5 bases). Trimming removed 3 bases at V and 4 bases at J, with 6 bases between. There are 12 residues in the CDR3. In germline, CDR1 is SEHNR, CDR2 FQNEAQ (reference sequence).

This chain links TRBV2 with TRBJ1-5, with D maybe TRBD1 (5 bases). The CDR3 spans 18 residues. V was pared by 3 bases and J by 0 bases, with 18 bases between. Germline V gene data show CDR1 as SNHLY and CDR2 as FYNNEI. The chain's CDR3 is CASSEGPTWVNSNQPQHF. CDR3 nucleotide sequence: TGTGCCAGCAGTGAGGGGCCGACCTGGGTGAATAGCAATCAGCCCCAGCATTTT.

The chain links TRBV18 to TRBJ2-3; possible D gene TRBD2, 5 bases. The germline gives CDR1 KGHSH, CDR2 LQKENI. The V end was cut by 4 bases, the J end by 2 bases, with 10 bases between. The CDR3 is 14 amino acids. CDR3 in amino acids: CASSRRGLTDTQYF. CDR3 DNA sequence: TGTGCCAGCTCACGCCGGGGTCTCACAGATACGCAGTATTTT. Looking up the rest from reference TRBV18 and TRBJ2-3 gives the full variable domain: NAGVMQNPRHLVRRRGQEARLRCSPMKGHSHVYWYRQLPEEGLKFMVYLQKENIIDESGMPKERFSAEFPKEGPSILRIQQVVRGDSAAYFCASSRRGLTDTQYFGPGTRLTVL.